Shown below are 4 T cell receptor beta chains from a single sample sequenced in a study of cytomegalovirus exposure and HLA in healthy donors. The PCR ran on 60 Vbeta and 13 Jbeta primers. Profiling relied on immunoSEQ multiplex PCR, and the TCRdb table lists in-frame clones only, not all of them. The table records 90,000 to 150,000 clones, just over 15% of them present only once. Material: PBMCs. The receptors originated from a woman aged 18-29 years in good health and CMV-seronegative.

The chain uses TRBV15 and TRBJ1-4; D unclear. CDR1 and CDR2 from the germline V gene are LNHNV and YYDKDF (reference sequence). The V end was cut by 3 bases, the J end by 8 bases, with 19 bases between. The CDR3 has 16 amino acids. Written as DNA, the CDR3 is TGTGCCACCAGCAGTCTCTTCGGGAGCCAAAGGGAAAAACTGTTTTTT. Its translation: CATSSLFGSQREKLFF.

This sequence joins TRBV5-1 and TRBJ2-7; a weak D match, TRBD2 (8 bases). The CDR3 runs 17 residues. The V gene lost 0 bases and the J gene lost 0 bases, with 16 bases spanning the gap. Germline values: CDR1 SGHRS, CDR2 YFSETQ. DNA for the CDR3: TGCGCCAGCAGCTTGGCCAGCGGGGGACAGCTCTCCTACGAGCAGTACTTC. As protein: CASSLASGGQLSYEQYF.

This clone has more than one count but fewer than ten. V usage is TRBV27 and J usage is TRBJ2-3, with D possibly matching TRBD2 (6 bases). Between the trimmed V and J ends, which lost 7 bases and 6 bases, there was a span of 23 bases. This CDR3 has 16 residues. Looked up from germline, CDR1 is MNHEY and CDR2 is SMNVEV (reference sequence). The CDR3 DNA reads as TGTGCCAGCAAGGAGGGACGGGCCGCCGTGAGGGATACGCAGTATTTT. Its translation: CASKEGRAAVRDTQYF.

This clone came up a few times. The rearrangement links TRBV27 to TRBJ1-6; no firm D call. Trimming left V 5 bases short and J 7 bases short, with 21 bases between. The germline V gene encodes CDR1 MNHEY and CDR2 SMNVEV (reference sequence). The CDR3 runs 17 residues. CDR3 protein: CASSPSFRRVLNSPLHF. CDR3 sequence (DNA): TGTGCCAGCAGTCCCTCCTTCAGGCGGGTCCTAAATTCACCCCTCCACTTT.